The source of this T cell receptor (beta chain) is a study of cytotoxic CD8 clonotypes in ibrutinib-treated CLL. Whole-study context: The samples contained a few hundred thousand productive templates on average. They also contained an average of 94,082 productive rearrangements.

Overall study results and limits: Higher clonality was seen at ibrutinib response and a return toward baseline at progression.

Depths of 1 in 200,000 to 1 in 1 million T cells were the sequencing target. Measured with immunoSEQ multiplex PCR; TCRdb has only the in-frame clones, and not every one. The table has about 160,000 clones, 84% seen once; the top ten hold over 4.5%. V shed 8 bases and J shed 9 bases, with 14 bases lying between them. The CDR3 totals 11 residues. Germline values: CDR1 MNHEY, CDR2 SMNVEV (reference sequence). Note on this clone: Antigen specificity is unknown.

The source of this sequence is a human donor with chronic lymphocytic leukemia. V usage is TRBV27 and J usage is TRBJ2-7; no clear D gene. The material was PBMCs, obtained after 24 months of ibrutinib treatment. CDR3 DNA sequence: TGTGCCAGCGGGATCCCCCTTTGGCAGTACTTC. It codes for CASGIPLWQYF.